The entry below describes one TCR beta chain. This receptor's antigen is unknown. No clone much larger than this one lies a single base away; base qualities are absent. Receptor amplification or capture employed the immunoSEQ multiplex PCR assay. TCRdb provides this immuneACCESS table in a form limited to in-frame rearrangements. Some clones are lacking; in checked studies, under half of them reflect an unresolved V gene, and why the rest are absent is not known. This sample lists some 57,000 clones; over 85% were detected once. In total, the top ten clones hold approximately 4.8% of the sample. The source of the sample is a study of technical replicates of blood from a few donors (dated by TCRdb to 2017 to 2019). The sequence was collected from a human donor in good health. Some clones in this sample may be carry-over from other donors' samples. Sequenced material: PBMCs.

The CDR3 sequence is CATNSGASTGELFF. The nucleotide sequence reads TGTGCCACGAATAGCGGGGCATCCACCGGGGAGCTGTTTTTT. The sequence links TRBV19 to TRBJ2-2, with 8 junctional bases fitting TRBD2. The junction shows trimming of 10 bases on V and 4 bases on J, and the gene matches do not reach 8 bases of it. For CDR1 and CDR2, the germline V gene (reference sequence) lists LNHDA and SQIVND. The cysteine opens and the phenylalanine closes a CDR3 of 14 amino acids. Only the CDR3 DNA stays, 42 bases, in frame from base 1.